This TCR beta chain was found in a study of Graves' ophthalmopathy and Graves' hyperthyroidism. Overall study: The blood sample was drawn at first diagnosis and before any treatment. The study's findings and limits: A 13-signature model separated ophthalmopathy from stable hyperthyroidism, reaching 85% to 90% sensitivity and roughly 84% specificity cross-validated.

As for this clonotype: The antigen is unknown.

There are 17 residues in the CDR3. Germline values: CDR1 KGHDR, CDR2 SFDVKD. V gave up 4 bases and J gave up 6 bases; unmatched junction bases: 11. The evidence that diagnosis relied on was clinical symptoms, serum thyroxine, TRAb, thyroid ultrasound and orbital computed tomography. Researchers took RNA transcripts and amplified TCR beta CDR3 regions from them. An opening RT-PCR round employed HTBI primers and preceded a second-round multiplex PCR. TCRdb ran MiXCR on the multiplex PCR reads and lists one entry per CDR3 protein. The sample lists 200,000 to 250,000 distinct CDR3 sequences; 20% to 25% were seen once.

The V gene is TRBV24-1, the J gene TRBJ2-2; 9 nucleotides line up with TRBD1. Sequencing was done on a sample of peripheral blood. The TCR sequence derives from a woman in her 50s with Graves' ophthalmopathy. DNA of the CDR3: TGTGCCACCAGTGACCCGGGGACAGGGAGAAGGTCCGGGGAGCTGTTTTTT. Translation: CATSDPGTGRRSGELFF.